This T cell receptor (beta chain) was recorded in a study of beta chain features in type 1 diabetes. Broader study findings: Moderate yet significant TCRB CDR3 shortening was seen in Type 1 diabetes patients in all four CD4+ subsets.

CDR1 is SGHTA and CDR2 is FQGNSA in the germline V gene. The CDR3 sequence is 17 residues long. The trim removed 4 bases at V and 0 bases at J, leaving 3 bases unmatched. The table lists this clone with a few counts. The antigen remains undetermined. cDNA synthesis used the whole RNA isolate, giving expressed TCRB sequences. Only in-frame clones appear in the TCRdb table, and some are missing; sequencing was by immunoSEQ multiplex PCR. This table has a few hundred thousand clones, 16% appearing once. This clonotype was sampled from a young man with type 1 diabetes. J is TRBJ2-6 and V is TRBV7-2; 10 nucleotides align to TRBD1. The material sequenced was naive CD4+ T cells from blood. CDR3 sequence reads: CASSSRTGGSGANVLTF. CDR3 nucleotides: TGTGCCAGCAGCTCTAGGACAGGGGGCTCTGGGGCCAACGTCCTGACTTTC.